This T cell receptor (beta chain) was captured in a study of blood T cell repertoires in COVID-19. Trimming at V came to 7 bases and at J to 4 bases, leaving 7 bases not matched to a gene. The CDR3 length is 16 residues. Germline CDR1 and CDR2: LNHDA and SQIVND (reference sequence). Clones were sequenced by immunoSEQ multiplex PCR, and TCRdb holds only the in-frame ones, with some missing. The data hold some 390,000 clones, with around 91% observed a single time. Patients from Seattle were sampled longitudinally, starting during active infection. The source material was peripheral blood. This clonotype was sampled from a woman in her thirties or forties with COVID-19, enrolled during active disease. The chain joins TRBV19 to TRBJ2-1; TRBD2 matches at 13 bases. The CDR3 sequence is CASTQGLAGPYNEQFF. The CDR3 nucleotides read TGTGCCAGTACTCAGGGACTAGCGGGACCTTACAATGAGCAGTTCTTC.